One and the same sample provided the 6 T cell receptor beta chains below, sequenced in a study of cytomegalovirus exposure and HLA in healthy donors. The PCR had 60 Vbeta and 13 Jbeta primers. Assay: immunoSEQ multiplex PCR; the TCRdb copy retains only in-frame clones and omits some. The table lists 150,000 to 200,000 clones, over 60% of them singletons, with less than 1.6% in the top ten. Input material: PBMCs. The source of these receptors is a girl between 10 and 17 years old in good health and CMV-seronegative.

This chain joins TRBV10-1 and TRBJ2-3; D might be TRBD2 (5 bases). The CDR3 is 14 amino acids. Germline CDR1 reads WNHNN; CDR2 reads SYGVQD (reference sequence). V lost 2 bases and J 3 bases, leaving 9 bases between the germline ends. The CDR3 sequence is CASSEPGSTDTQYF. In DNA, the CDR3 is TGCGCCAGCAGTGAGCCGGGGTCAACAGATACGCAGTATTTT.

The gene calls are TRBV6-5 and TRBJ1-2; 9 bases are a match to TRBD1. CDR1 and CDR2 (germline): MNHEY, SVGAGI. This CDR3 comprises 14 residues. The ends lost 2 bases at V and 2 bases at J; junction bases unmatched: 0. CDR3 sequence: CASSYGTGNYGYTF. Written as DNA, the CDR3 is TGTGCCAGCAGTTACGGGACAGGGAACTATGGCTACACCTTC.

The chain recombines TRBV30 with TRBJ1-3; D unclear. The CDR3 spans 13 residues. Trimming pared 0 bases from V and 2 bases from J, leaving 5 bases between. CDR1 GTSNPN and CDR2 SVGIG come from the germline V gene (reference sequence). This CDR3 is CAWSVPAGNTIYF. For the CDR3, the DNA is TGTGCCTGGAGTGTCCCAGCTGGAAACACCATATATTTT.

The V and J genes are TRBV9 and TRBJ1-2, with TRBD1 identical over 10 bases. V was pared by 0 bases and J by 3 bases, with 5 bases of the junction left unmatched. Looked up from germline, CDR1 is SGDLS and CDR2 is YYNGEE. This CDR3 has 16 residues. The CDR3 reads CASSVGGQGKHYGYTF. The CDR3 coding sequence is TGTGCCAGCAGCGTAGGGGGACAGGGGAAACACTATGGCTACACCTTC.

The rearrangement joins TRBV6-4 to TRBJ2-2; TRBD2 agrees at 16 bases. This CDR3 has 19 amino acids. The V and J ends lost 2 bases and 7 bases, in that order; junction bases with no gene match: 10. The V gene's germline CDR1 is MRHNA and CDR2 SNTAGT. CDR3 DNA sequence: TGTGCCAGCAGTGACGCCGCGGGACTAGCGGGGGGGCTCAACGGGGAGCTGTTTTTT. This encodes CASSDAAGLAGGLNGELFF.

CDR3 nucleotides: TGTGCCAGCAGGGTGACAGGGGACAATTCACCCCTCCACTTT. This sequence encodes CASRVTGDNSPLHF. The chain joins TRBV6-1 to TRBJ1-6, with 8 bases matching TRBD1. The CDR3 is 14 residues long. The ends lost 6 bases at V and 7 bases at J; junction bases unmatched: 5. CDR1 MNHNS and CDR2 SASEGT come from the germline V gene.